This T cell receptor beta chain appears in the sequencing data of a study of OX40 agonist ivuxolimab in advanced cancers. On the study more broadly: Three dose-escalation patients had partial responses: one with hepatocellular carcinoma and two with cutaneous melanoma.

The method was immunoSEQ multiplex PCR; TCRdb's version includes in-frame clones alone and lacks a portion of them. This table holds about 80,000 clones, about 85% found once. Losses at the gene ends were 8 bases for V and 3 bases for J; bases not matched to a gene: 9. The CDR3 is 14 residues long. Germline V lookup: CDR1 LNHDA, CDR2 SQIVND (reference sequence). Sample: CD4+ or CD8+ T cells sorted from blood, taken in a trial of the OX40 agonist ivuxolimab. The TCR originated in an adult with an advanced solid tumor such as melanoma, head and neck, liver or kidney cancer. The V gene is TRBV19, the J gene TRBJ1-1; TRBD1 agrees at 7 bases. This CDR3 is CASSRGRSDTEAFF. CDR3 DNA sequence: TGTGCCAGTTCGAGGGGGCGGTCTGACACTGAAGCTTTCTTT. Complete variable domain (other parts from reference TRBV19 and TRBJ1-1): DGGITQSPKYLFRKEGQNVTLSCEQNLNHDAMYWYRQDPGQGLRLIYYSQIVNDFQKGDIAEGYSVSREKKESFPLTVTSAQKNPTAFYLCASSRGRSDTEAFFGQGTRLTVV.